The rows below give T cell receptor beta chains drawn from one sample of a study of T cell responses to AZD1222 COVID-19 vaccine. Sequencing was performed with immunoSEQ multiplex PCR; in TCRdb, only in-frame clones are kept and a portion is missing. The sample holds roughly 120,000 clones; approximately 83% are singletons and the top ten take 3.9%. The specimen was peripheral blood, collected on day 0 of MenACWY control vaccination. These receptors all come from an adult in good health. Each CDR3 is given with its conserved first and last residue. D genes are given only for firm matches. Rows give clone size only sometimes, using once, few, many, or a class for an expanded clone.

v_call: TRBV30; j_call: TRBJ1-5; d_call: -; clone_size: -; cdr3_aa: CAWSRDSNQPQHF; cdr3_nt: TGTGCCTGGAGTCGGGATAGCAATCAGCCCCAGCATTTT
v_call: TRBV27; j_call: TRBJ2-7; d_call: TRBD1; clone_size: -; cdr3_aa: CASSPPTGQGARSYEQYF; cdr3_nt: TGTGCCAGCAGTCCCCCGACGGGGCAGGGGGCAAGATCCTACGAGCAGTACTTC
v_call: TRBV4-2; j_call: TRBJ1-2; d_call: TRBD1; clone_size: -; cdr3_aa: CASSYPGQGSYGYTF; cdr3_nt: TGTGCCAGCAGCTATCCGGGACAGGGGTCCTATGGCTACACCTTC
v_call: TRBV27; j_call: TRBJ2-5; d_call: -; clone_size: once; cdr3_aa: CASSLMASLETQYF; cdr3_nt: TGTGCCAGCAGTTTAATGGCCAGCCTCGAGACCCAGTACTTC
v_call: TRBV6-2/TRBV6-3; j_call: TRBJ1-1; d_call: TRBD1; clone_size: -; cdr3_aa: CASSYAQTGGGGTEAFF; cdr3_nt: TGTGCCAGCAGTTACGCCCAGACAGGGGGCGGGGGCACTGAAGCTTTCTTT
v_call: TRBV6-4; j_call: TRBJ1-5; d_call: TRBD1; clone_size: -; cdr3_aa: CASSRDRGSNQPQHF; cdr3_nt: TGTGCCAGCAGCCGGGACAGGGGGAGCAATCAGCCCCAGCATTTT
v_call: TRBV2; j_call: TRBJ2-2; d_call: TRBD1; clone_size: once; cdr3_aa: CASGTGGTGELFF; cdr3_nt: TGTGCCAGCGGGACAGGGGGCACCGGGGAGCTGTTTTTT
v_call: TRBV3-1/TRBV3-2; j_call: TRBJ2-1; d_call: TRBD2; clone_size: -; cdr3_aa: CASSTRGGKIRNEQFF; cdr3_nt: TGTGCCAGCAGTACCCGCGGGGGTAAGATACGTAATGAGCAGTTCTTC
v_call: TRBV4-1; j_call: TRBJ1-1; d_call: TRBD1; clone_size: -; cdr3_aa: CASSPRDRGLLNTEAFF; cdr3_nt: TGCGCCAGCAGCCCTCGGGACAGGGGGCTCCTGAACACTGAAGCTTTCTTT
v_call: TRBV7-6; j_call: TRBJ1-5; d_call: -; clone_size: -; cdr3_aa: CASSLNQGGNQPQHF; cdr3_nt: TGTGCCAGCAGCTTAAATCAGGGCGGCAATCAGCCCCAGCATTTT
v_call: TRBV28; j_call: TRBJ2-7; d_call: -; clone_size: once; cdr3_aa: CASRTTAYEQYF; cdr3_nt: TGTGCCAGCAGGACGACAGCTTACGAGCAGTACTTC
v_call: TRBV6-5; j_call: TRBJ2-1; d_call: -; clone_size: -; cdr3_aa: CASTSLGGNEQFF; cdr3_nt: TGTGCCAGCACCTCCCTCGGGGGTAATGAGCAGTTCTTC
v_call: TRBV18; j_call: TRBJ2-4; d_call: TRBD2; clone_size: -; cdr3_aa: CASSPGTNKNIQYF; cdr3_nt: TGTGCCAGCTCACCCGGGACTAACAAAAACATTCAGTACTTC
v_call: TRBV29-1; j_call: TRBJ2-7; d_call: -; clone_size: -; cdr3_aa: CSVEDVRGQGYEQYF; cdr3_nt: TGCAGCGTTGAAGATGTCCGGGGCCAAGGGTACGAGCAGTACTTC
v_call: TRBV29-1; j_call: TRBJ1-3; d_call: -; clone_size: -; cdr3_aa: CSAVRGNGNTIYF; cdr3_nt: TGCAGCGCCGTGCGGGGAAATGGAAACACCATATATTTT
v_call: TRBV29-1; j_call: TRBJ2-2; d_call: -; clone_size: -; cdr3_aa: CSADGGSTGELFF; cdr3_nt: TGCAGCGCCGACGGTGGTTCCACCGGGGAGCTGTTTTTT
v_call: TRBV7-2; j_call: TRBJ1-2; d_call: TRBD1; clone_size: -; cdr3_aa: CASSPDRGRIHGYTF; cdr3_nt: TGTGCCAGCAGCCCGGACAGGGGGCGCATCCATGGCTACACCTTC
v_call: TRBV7-2; j_call: TRBJ1-5; d_call: -; clone_size: -; cdr3_aa: CASSSYRDQPQHF; cdr3_nt: TGTGCCAGCAGCTCGTACAGAGATCAGCCCCAGCATTTT
v_call: TRBV4-2; j_call: TRBJ1-5; d_call: TRBD1; clone_size: -; cdr3_aa: CASSHPGQGPNQPQHF; cdr3_nt: TGTGCCAGCAGCCACCCGGGACAGGGTCCCAATCAGCCCCAGCATTTT
v_call: TRBV28; j_call: TRBJ1-1; d_call: -; clone_size: -; cdr3_aa: CASSLGTPGAEAFF; cdr3_nt: TGTGCCAGCAGTTTAGGGACTCCGGGCGCTGAAGCTTTCTTT
v_call: TRBV6-2/TRBV6-3; j_call: TRBJ1-1; d_call: TRBD1; clone_size: -; cdr3_aa: CASSGPGQGNTEAFF; cdr3_nt: TGTGCCAGCAGTGGTCCGGGACAGGGGAACACTGAAGCTTTCTTT
v_call: TRBV7-8; j_call: TRBJ1-4; d_call: TRBD1; clone_size: -; cdr3_aa: CASSRQGVTANEKLFF; cdr3_nt: TGTGCCAGCAGCAGACAGGGTGTTACCGCTAATGAAAAACTGTTTTTT
v_call: TRBV29-1; j_call: TRBJ2-5; d_call: TRBD1; clone_size: -; cdr3_aa: CSVRQGAGETQYF; cdr3_nt: TGCAGCGTAAGACAGGGGGCCGGGGAGACCCAGTACTTC
v_call: TRBV20-1; j_call: TRBJ2-7; d_call: TRBD2; clone_size: -; cdr3_aa: CSASSLTSGYEQYF; cdr3_nt: TGCAGTGCTAGTTCCTTGACTAGCGGCTACGAGCAGTACTTC
v_call: TRBV7-9; j_call: TRBJ1-2; d_call: -; clone_size: -; cdr3_aa: CASSFSRGITGGYTF; cdr3_nt: TGTGCCAGCAGCTTTTCCAGGGGCATTACTGGGGGCTACACCTTC
v_call: TRBV6-5; j_call: TRBJ2-7; d_call: -; clone_size: -; cdr3_aa: CASSTGRTYEQYF; cdr3_nt: TGTGCCAGCAGTACGGGACGGACCTACGAGCAGTACTTC
v_call: TRBV4-1; j_call: TRBJ1-1; d_call: -; clone_size: -; cdr3_aa: CASSQAAGVNTEAFF; cdr3_nt: TGCGCCAGCAGCCAAGCTGCAGGGGTTAACACTGAAGCTTTCTTT
v_call: TRBV9; j_call: TRBJ2-1; d_call: -; clone_size: -; cdr3_aa: CASSAEGFEQFF; cdr3_nt: TGTGCCAGCAGCGCCGAGGGATTCGAGCAGTTCTTC
v_call: TRBV24-1; j_call: TRBJ2-2; d_call: TRBD1; clone_size: -; cdr3_aa: CATRGQGATGELFF; cdr3_nt: TGTGCCACCAGGGGACAGGGGGCGACCGGGGAGCTGTTTTTT
v_call: TRBV27; j_call: TRBJ2-7; d_call: -; clone_size: -; cdr3_aa: CASSGRSGAGDADEQYF; cdr3_nt: TGTGCCAGCAGCGGACGTTCGGGGGCGGGGGATGCGGACGAGCAGTACTTC
v_call: TRBV11-2; j_call: TRBJ2-7; d_call: -; clone_size: -; cdr3_aa: CASSLDDVQPNYEQYF; cdr3_nt: TGTGCCAGCAGCTTAGATGATGTCCAGCCGAATTACGAGCAGTACTTC
v_call: TRBV7-8; j_call: TRBJ1-5; d_call: TRBD1; clone_size: -; cdr3_aa: CASSPVTGRDQPQHF; cdr3_nt: TGTGCCAGCAGCCCAGTGACAGGGAGGGATCAGCCCCAGCATTTT
v_call: TRBV27; j_call: TRBJ2-6; d_call: TRBD1; clone_size: -; cdr3_aa: CASSLSPHRGVSSGANVLTF; cdr3_nt: TGTGCCAGCAGTTTAAGCCCTCACAGGGGGGTATCTTCTGGGGCCAACGTCCTGACTTTC
v_call: TRBV11-2; j_call: TRBJ2-5; d_call: TRBD1; clone_size: -; cdr3_aa: CASSLDAGGWKTQYF; cdr3_nt: TGTGCCAGCAGCTTAGATGCAGGGGGCTGGAAGACCCAGTACTTC
v_call: TRBV6-5; j_call: TRBJ1-3; d_call: -; clone_size: -; cdr3_aa: CASSLQGPGNTIYF; cdr3_nt: TGTGCCAGCAGTCTACAGGGCCCCGGAAACACCATATATTTT
v_call: TRBV24-1; j_call: TRBJ1-2; d_call: -; clone_size: -; cdr3_aa: CATSGPNYGYTF; cdr3_nt: TGTGCCACCAGTGGACCTAACTATGGCTACACCTTC
v_call: TRBV6-5; j_call: TRBJ1-5; d_call: -; clone_size: -; cdr3_aa: CASAPRGFNQPQHF; cdr3_nt: TGTGCCAGCGCCCCGAGGGGCTTCAATCAGCCCCAGCATTTT
v_call: TRBV3-1/TRBV3-2; j_call: TRBJ2-7; d_call: -; clone_size: few; cdr3_aa: CASSPGRGEQYF; cdr3_nt: TGTGCCAGCAGCCCAGGCAGGGGCGAGCAGTACTTC
v_call: TRBV19; j_call: TRBJ1-2; d_call: -; clone_size: -; cdr3_aa: CASSIIGGSKNGYTF; cdr3_nt: TGTGCCAGTAGTATTATTGGGGGTTCAAAGAATGGCTACACCTTC
v_call: TRBV27; j_call: TRBJ2-4; d_call: TRBD2; clone_size: -; cdr3_aa: CASSLGGGGNIQYF; cdr3_nt: TGTGCCAGCAGTTTGGGCGGGGGGGGAAACATTCAGTACTTC
v_call: TRBV4-3; j_call: TRBJ2-3; d_call: -; clone_size: -; cdr3_aa: CASSQAGGGTDTQYF; cdr3_nt: TGCGCCAGCAGCCAAGCTGGGGGCGGCACAGATACGCAGTATTTT
v_call: TRBV5-1; j_call: TRBJ1-3; d_call: -; clone_size: -; cdr3_aa: CASSRGGDRSGNTIYF; cdr3_nt: TGCGCCAGCAGCCGTGGGGGGGACCGCTCTGGAAACACCATATATTTT
v_call: TRBV6-2/TRBV6-3; j_call: TRBJ2-7; d_call: -; clone_size: -; cdr3_aa: CASSYTSYEQYF; cdr3_nt: TGTGCCAGCAGTTACACCTCCTACGAGCAGTACTTC
v_call: TRBV2; j_call: TRBJ2-5; d_call: TRBD2; clone_size: -; cdr3_aa: CASSDPSGSGWTSGGETQYF; cdr3_nt: TGTGCCAGCAGTGACCCCTCCGGTAGTGGTTGGACTAGCGGGGGGGAGACCCAGTACTTC
v_call: TRBV10-1; j_call: TRBJ2-7; d_call: -; clone_size: -; cdr3_aa: CASKEYYEQYF; cdr3_nt: TGCGCCAGCAAGGAATACTACGAGCAGTACTTC
v_call: TRBV15; j_call: TRBJ2-2; d_call: -; clone_size: -; cdr3_aa: CATSRGVSGLGGGELFF; cdr3_nt: TGTGCCACCAGCAGAGGCGTCTCGGGTCTAGGGGGCGGGGAGCTGTTTTTT
v_call: TRBV11-2; j_call: TRBJ2-3; d_call: TRBD1; clone_size: -; cdr3_aa: CASRTGGSADTQYF; cdr3_nt: TGTGCCAGTCGAACAGGGGGAAGCGCAGATACGCAGTATTTT
v_call: TRBV15; j_call: TRBJ1-6; d_call: -; clone_size: -; cdr3_aa: CATSSRDTNSPLHF; cdr3_nt: TGTGCCACCAGCAGCCGGGACACTAATTCACCCCTCCACTTT